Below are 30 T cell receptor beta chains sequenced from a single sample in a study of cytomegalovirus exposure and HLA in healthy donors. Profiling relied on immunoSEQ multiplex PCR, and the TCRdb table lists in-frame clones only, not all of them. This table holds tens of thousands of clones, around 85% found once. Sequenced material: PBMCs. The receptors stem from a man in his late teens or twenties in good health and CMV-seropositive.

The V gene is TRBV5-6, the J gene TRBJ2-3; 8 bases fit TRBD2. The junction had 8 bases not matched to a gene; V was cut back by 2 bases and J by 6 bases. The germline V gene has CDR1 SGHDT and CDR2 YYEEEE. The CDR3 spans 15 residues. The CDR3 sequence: CASSFAREASDTQYF. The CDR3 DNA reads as TGTGCCAGCAGCTTTGCGCGGGAGGCGTCGGATACGCAGTATTTT.

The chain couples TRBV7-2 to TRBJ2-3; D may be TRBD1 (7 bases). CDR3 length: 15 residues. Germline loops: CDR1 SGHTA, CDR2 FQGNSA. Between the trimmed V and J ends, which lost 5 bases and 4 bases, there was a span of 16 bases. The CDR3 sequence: CASSPGQAGSDTQYF. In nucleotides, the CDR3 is TGTGCCAGCAGCCCTGGACAGGCGGGGTCAGATACGCAGTATTTT.

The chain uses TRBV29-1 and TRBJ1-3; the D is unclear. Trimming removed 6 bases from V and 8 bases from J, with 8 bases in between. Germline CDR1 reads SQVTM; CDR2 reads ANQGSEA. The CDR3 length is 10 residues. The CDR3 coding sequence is TGCAGCGTCGCGTCGGACACCATATATTTT. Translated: CSVASDTIYF.

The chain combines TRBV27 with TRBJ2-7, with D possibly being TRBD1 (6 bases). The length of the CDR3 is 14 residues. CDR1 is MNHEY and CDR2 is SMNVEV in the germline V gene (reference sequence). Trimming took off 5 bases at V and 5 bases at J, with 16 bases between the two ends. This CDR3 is CASSHRTVVDEQYF. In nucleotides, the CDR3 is TGTGCCAGCAGTCATAGGACAGTGGTGGACGAGCAGTACTTC.

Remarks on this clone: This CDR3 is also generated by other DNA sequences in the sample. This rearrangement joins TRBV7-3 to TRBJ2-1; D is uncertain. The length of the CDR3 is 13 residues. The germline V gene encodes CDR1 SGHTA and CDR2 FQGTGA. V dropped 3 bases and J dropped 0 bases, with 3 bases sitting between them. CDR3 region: CASSLYSYNEQFF. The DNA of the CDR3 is TGTGCCAGCAGCTTGTACTCCTACAATGAGCAGTTCTTC.

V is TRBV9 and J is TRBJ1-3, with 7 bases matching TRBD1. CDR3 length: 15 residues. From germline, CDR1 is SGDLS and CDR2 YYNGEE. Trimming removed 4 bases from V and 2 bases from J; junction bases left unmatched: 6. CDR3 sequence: CASSLEGAAGNTIYF. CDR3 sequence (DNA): TGTGCCAGCAGCCTAGAGGGGGCCGCTGGAAACACCATATATTTT. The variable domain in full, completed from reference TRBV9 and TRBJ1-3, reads DSGVTQTPKHLITATGQRVTLRCSPRSGDLSVYWYQQSLDQGLQFLIQYYNGEERAKGNILERFSAQQFPDLHSELNLSSLELGDSALYFCASSLEGAAGNTIYFGEGSWLTVV.

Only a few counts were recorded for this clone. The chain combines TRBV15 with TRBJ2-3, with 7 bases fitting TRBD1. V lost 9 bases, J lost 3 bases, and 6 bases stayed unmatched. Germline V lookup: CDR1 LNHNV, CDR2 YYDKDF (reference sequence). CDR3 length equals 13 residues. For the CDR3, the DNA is TGTGCCACGTCCGACAGGGCGACAGATACGCAGTATTTT. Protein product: CATSDRATDTQYF.

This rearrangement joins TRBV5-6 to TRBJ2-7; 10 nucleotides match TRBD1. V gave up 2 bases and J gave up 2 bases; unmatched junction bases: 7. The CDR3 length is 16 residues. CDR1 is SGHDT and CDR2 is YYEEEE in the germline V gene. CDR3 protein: CASSFFRDRGPYEQYV. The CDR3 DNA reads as TGTGCCAGCAGCTTTTTTAGGGACAGGGGACCCTACGAGCAGTACGTC.

The CDR3 spells CASALGQAGTETQYF. In DNA, the CDR3 is TGTGCCAGCGCTCTGGGACAGGCTGGGACAGAGACCCAGTACTTC. This chain links TRBV2 with TRBJ2-5; 8 bases match TRBD1. With 8 bases clipped from V and 4 bases from J, the junction kept 12 bases outside the gene matches. Germline V gene sequence: CDR1 SNHLY, CDR2 FYNNEI. This CDR3 is built from 15 residues. Combining the CDR3 with reference TRBV2 and TRBJ2-5 gives the whole variable domain EPEVTQTPSHQVTQMGQEVILRCVPISNHLYFYWYRQILGQKVEFLVSFYNNEISEKSEIFDDQFSVERPDGSNFTLKIRSTKLEDSAMYFCASALGQAGTETQYFGPGTRLLVL.

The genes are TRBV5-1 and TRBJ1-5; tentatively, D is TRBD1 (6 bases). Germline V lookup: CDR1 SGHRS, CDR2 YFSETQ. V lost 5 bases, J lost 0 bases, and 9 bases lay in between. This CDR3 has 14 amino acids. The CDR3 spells CASRSGDSNQPQHF. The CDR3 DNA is TGCGCCAGCAGGTCAGGGGATAGCAATCAGCCCCAGCATTTT.

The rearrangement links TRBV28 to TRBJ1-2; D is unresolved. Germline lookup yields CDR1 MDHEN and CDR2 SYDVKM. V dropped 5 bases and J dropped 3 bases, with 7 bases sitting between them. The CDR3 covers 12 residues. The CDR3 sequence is CASSGQHYGYTF. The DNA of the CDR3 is TGTGCCAGCAGTGGGCAGCACTATGGCTACACCTTC.

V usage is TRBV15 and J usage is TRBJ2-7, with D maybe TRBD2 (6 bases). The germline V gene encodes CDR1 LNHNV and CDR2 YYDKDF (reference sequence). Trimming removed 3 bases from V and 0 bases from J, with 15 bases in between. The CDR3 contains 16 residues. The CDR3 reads CATSSPGASDSYEQYF. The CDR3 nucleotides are TGTGCCACCAGCAGCCCTGGGGCTAGCGACTCCTACGAGCAGTACTTC.

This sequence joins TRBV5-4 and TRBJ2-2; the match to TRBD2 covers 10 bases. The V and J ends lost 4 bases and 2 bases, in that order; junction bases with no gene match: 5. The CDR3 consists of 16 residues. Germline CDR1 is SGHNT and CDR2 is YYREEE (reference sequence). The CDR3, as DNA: TGTGCCAGCAGCCACGGACTAGCGGCCAACACCGGGGAGCTGTTTTTT. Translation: CASSHGLAANTGELFF.

CDR3 loop: CASSATGLAGNIQYF. In nucleotides, the CDR3 is TGTGCCAGCAGTGCAACGGGACTAGCGGGAAACATTCAGTACTTC. The chain has TRBV6-1 and TRBJ2-4, with 12 positions matching TRBD2. This CDR3 region has 15 residues. With 4 bases clipped from V and 6 bases from J, the junction kept 4 bases outside the gene matches. The germline V gene has CDR1 MNHNS and CDR2 SASEGT.

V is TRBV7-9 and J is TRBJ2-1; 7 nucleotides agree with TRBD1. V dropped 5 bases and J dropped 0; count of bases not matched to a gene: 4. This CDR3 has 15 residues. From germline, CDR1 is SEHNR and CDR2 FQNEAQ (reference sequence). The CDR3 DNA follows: TGTGCCAGCAGCCCCCGGGACAGCTCCTACAATGAGCAGTTCTTC. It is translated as CASSPRDSSYNEQFF.

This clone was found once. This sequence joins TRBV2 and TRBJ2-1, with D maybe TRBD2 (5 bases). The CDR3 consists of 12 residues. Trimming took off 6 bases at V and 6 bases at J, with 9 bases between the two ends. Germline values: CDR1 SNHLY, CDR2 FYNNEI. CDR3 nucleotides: TGTGCCAGCAGGACTACCGGCAATGAGCAGTTCTTC. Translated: CASRTTGNEQFF.

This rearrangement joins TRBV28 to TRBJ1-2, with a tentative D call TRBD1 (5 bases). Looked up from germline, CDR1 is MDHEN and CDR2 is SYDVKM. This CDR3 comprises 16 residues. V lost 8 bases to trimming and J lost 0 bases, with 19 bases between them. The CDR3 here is CASSVWGGLPNYGYTF. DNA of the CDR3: TGTGCCAGCTCAGTTTGGGGGGGTCTCCCTAACTATGGCTACACCTTC.

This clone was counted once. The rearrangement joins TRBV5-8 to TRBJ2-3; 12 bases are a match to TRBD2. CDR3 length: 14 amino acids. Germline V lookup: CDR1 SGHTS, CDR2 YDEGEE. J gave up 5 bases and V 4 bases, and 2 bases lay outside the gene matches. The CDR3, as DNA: TGTGCCAGCAGCCAGGGACTAGCGGGAGATACGCAGTATTTT. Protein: CASSQGLAGDTQYF.

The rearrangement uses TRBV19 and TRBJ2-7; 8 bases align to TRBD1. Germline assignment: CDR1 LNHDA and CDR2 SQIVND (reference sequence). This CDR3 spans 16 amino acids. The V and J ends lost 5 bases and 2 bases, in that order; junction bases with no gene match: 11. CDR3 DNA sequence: TGTGCCAGTAGTCACCTACCGGGACAGGACACCTACGAGCAGTACTTC. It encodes CASSHLPGQDTYEQYF.

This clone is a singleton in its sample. The CDR3 sequence is CASSGRDSQMNTEAFF. In DNA, the CDR3 is TGCGCCAGCAGCGGCCGGGACAGCCAAATGAACACTGAAGCTTTCTTT. The gene calls are TRBV5-1 and TRBJ1-1, with TRBD1 identical over 7 bases. V shed 4 bases, J shed 0 bases, and the junction held 9 bases outside the gene matches. This CDR3 is built from 16 residues. Germline CDR1 is SGHRS and CDR2 is YFSETQ.

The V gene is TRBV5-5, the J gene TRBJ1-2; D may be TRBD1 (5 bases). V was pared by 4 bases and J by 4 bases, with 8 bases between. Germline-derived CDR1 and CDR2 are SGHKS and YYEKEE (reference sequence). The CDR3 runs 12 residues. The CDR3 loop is CASSVDSYGYTF. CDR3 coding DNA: TGTGCCAGCAGCGTAGACAGCTATGGCTACACCTTC.

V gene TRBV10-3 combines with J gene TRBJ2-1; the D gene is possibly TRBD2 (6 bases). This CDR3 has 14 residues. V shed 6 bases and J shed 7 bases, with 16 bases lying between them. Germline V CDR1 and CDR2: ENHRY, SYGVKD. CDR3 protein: CAIRGAGPLNEQFF. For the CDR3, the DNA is TGTGCCATCAGAGGGGCGGGACCCCTTAATGAGCAGTTCTTC.

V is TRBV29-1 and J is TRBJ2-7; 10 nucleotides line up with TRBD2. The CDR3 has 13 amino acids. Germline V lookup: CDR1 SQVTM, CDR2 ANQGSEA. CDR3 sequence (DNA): TGCAACCGTGCTAGCGGGAGTGCACACGAGCAGTACGTC. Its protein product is CNRASGSAHEQYV.

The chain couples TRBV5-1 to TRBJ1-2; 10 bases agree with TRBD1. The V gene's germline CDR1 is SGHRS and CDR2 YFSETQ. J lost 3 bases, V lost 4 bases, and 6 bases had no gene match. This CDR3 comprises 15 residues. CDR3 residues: CASSPGTGAYYGYTF. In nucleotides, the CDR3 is TGCGCCAGCAGCCCCGGGACAGGGGCGTACTATGGCTACACCTTC.

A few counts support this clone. CDR3 amino acids: CASSRDQGAVAFF. As DNA, the CDR3 is TGTGCCAGCTCACGAGACCAGGGGGCGGTGGCTTTCTTT. This rearrangement joins TRBV18 to TRBJ1-1, with 8 nucleotides matching TRBD1. The CDR3 has 13 amino acids. Unmatched junction bases numbered 9, after V lost 4 bases and J lost 11 bases. Germline V gene lookup returns CDR1 KGHSH and CDR2 LQKENI.

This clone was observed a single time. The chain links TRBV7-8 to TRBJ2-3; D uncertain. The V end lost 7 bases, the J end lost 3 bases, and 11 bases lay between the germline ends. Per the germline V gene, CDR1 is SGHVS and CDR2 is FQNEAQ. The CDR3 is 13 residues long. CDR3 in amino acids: CASTPKATDTQYF. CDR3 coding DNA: TGTGCCAGCACCCCTAAAGCGACAGATACGCAGTATTTT.

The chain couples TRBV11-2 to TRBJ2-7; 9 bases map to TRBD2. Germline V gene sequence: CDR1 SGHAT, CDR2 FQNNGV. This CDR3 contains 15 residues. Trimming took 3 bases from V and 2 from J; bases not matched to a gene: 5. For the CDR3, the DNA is TGTGCCAGCAGCTTTACTAGCGGGCGAACCTACGAGCAGTACTTC. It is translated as CASSFTSGRTYEQYF.

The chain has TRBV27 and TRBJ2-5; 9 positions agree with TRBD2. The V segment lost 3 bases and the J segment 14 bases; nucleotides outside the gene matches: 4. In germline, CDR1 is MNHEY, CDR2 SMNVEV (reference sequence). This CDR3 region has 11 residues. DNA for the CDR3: TGTGCCAGCAGTTTCCTGGGACTAGCCTACTTC. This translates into CASSFLGLAYF.

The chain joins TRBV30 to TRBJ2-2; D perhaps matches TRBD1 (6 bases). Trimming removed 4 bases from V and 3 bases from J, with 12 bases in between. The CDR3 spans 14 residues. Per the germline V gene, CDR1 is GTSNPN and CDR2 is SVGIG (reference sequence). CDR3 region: CAWTTGFHTGELFF. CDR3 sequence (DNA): TGTGCCTGGACAACAGGGTTTCACACCGGGGAGCTGTTTTTT. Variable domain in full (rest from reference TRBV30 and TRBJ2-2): SQTIHQWPATLVQPVGSPLSLECTVEGTSNPNLYWYRQAAGRGLQLLFYSVGIGQISSEVPQNLSASRPQDRQFILSSKKLLLSDSGFYLCAWTTGFHTGELFFGEGSRLTVL.

CDR3 DNA: TGTGCCATCAGTGAAATGGGGGCGACTGAAGCTTTCTTT. The encoded protein is CAISEMGATEAFF. The chain recombines TRBV10-3 with TRBJ1-1, with a possible D match to TRBD1 (6 bases). The CDR3 is made up of 13 amino acids. CDR1 and CDR2 from the germline V gene are ENHRY and SYGVKD. V lost 3 bases and J lost 5, with 10 bases in between.